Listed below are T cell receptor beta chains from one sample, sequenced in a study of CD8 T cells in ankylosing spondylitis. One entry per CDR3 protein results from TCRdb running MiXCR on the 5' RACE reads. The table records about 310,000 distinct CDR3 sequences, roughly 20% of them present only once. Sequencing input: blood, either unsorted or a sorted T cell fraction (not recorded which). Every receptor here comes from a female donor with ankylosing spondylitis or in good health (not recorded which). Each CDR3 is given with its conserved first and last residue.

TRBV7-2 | CASSPLWSGETQYF
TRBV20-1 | CSLLRETQYF
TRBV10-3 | CAISARTGSTDTQYF
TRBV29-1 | CSVEGPGDKNIQYF
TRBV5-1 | CASSIPTSGSPNEQFF
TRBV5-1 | CASSPTRQGEAFF
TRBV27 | CASSSPYRGIRGYTF
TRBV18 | CASSLGTGRNGYEQYF
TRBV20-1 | CSVGRPGWNEQFF
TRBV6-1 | CASSRESLGTQYF
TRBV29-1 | CSVEGSRGQPQHF
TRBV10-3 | CAISDQTSGPYNEQFF
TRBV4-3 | CASSQDPRAGGEKLFF
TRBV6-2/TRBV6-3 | CASSTGVGAYNEQFF
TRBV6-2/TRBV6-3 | CASSQLAASYNEQFF
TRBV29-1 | CSALASTDTQYF
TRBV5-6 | CASSLGRRSSYEQYF
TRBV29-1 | CSVAGNLNTEAFF
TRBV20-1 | CSARVNRMDKNIQYF
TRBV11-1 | CASSISAIHLTSGRARYNEQFF
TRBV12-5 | CASAPGSTDTQYF
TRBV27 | CASSLWAAAGELFF
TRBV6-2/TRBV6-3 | CASTSVGTNEKLFF
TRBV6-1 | CASSTGTGVREAFF
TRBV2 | CASSVSTVDEQFF
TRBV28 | CASIDRGSYNSPLHF
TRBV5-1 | CASSTQYRAGANVLTF
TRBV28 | CASSLYQGRVNTEAFF
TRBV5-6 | CASSLAVGTGNTIYF
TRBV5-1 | CASSLAGAGDQPQHF
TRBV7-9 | CASSFQGMNTEAFF
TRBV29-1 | CSVDLTGTRAGYTF
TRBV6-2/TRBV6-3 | CASRTSYEQYF
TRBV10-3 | CAISRQGEAFF
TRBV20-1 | CSALDLNPYEQYF
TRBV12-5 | CASGPPGTGETGGYTF
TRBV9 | CASSPGRLGTQYF
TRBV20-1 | CSAPKGGANTGELFF
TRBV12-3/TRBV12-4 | CASSSQTSGTGGGELFF
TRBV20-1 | CSGGLAATDTQYF
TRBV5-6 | CASSLLQGAAGANVLTF
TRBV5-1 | CAKTQPGRLLTRVGELFF
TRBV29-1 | CSVEEVPSEEQFF
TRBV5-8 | CASSLTGTSGSRNEQFF
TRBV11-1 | CASSEGLAGYRASTDTQYF
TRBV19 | CASRDLNCYEQYF
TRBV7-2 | CASSLIAGGSYEQYF
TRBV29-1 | CSVDRGLYGYTF
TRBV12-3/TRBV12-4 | CASSLTSEARKTQYF
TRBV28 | CASSLTGGVSQETQYF
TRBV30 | CAWSEQGNQPQHF
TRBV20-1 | CSAREGQESGYTF
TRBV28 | CASSLTSGRRSDTQYF
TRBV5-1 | CASSPDGDTIDGYTF
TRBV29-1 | CSVESSGANVLTF
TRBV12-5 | CASGLVLRDSTDNEQFF
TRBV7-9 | CASSLLTGTGNTIYF
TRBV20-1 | CSAYNPNYGYTF
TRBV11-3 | CASSASGSRTEAFF
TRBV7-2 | CASSLGLDLGTDTQYF